The subject of this entry is one T cell receptor (beta chain). Its antigen remains unknown. This sample was included in a study of blood T cells in healthy people across ages. Primed by a sample-barcoded 5' primer and a J-beta primer mix, a second PCR proceeded for roughly 6 to 12 cycles. Samples each returned at least 3 million CDR3-containing paired-end reads. TCRdb re-analysed the 5' RACE reads in MiXCR, keeping a single row per CDR3 protein. The sample lists more than 750,000 distinct CDR3 sequences; approximately 32% were seen once. There are 14 residues in the CDR3. Germline values: CDR1 ENHRY, CDR2 SYGVKD. With 4 bases clipped from V and 4 bases from J, the junction kept 5 bases outside the gene matches. Study conclusions and caveats: Whereas aged donors had fewer naive CD4+ cells, long-lived donors had more of them and higher diversity. Per million T cells, TCR beta diversity dropped about linearly as age rose.

This same sample was also taken into another study, of T cells of mothers and their children.

The clonotype originates from a woman aged 40 to 55 in good health. The source material was blood. The rearrangement links TRBV10-3 to TRBJ1-2; TRBD1 agrees at 8 bases. The CDR3 region is CAISAGGAAYGYTF. CDR3 nucleotide sequence: TGTGCCATCAGTGCAGGGGGCGCGGCCTATGGCTACACCTTC.